The 14 T cell receptor beta chains in this list originate from one sample, sequenced in a study of OX40 agonist ivuxolimab in advanced cancers. The table came from immunoSEQ multiplex PCR; TCRdb's copy has only in-frame clones and leaves some out. The repertoire consists of about 68,000 clones, with approximately 86% occurring once and the leading ten covering around 1.9%. This specimen was CD4+ or CD8+ T cells sorted from blood, taken in a trial of the OX40 agonist ivuxolimab. These receptors were taken from an adult with an advanced solid tumor such as melanoma, head and neck, liver or kidney cancer.

The chain is built from TRBV7-8 and TRBJ2-1; 11 nucleotides match TRBD2. CDR1 is SGHVS, CDR2 FQNEAQ, per germline. The junction had 8 bases not matched to a gene; V was cut back by 0 bases and J by 7 bases. CDR3 size: 17 residues. This CDR3 is CASSLAIVTSGANEQFF. CDR3 DNA sequence: TGTGCCAGCAGCTTAGCGATAGTGACTAGCGGGGCTAATGAGCAGTTCTTC.

In the case of this clone: This specimen includes other DNA sequences encoding the same CDR3. The V and J genes are TRBV2 and TRBJ1-6; TRBD1 agrees at 10 bases. V trimming: 6 bases; J trimming: 9 bases; junction bases outside the gene matches: 5. The CDR3 totals 14 residues. The V gene's germline CDR1 is SNHLY and CDR2 FYNNEI. CDR3 region: CASSPGQGSSPLHF. CDR3 nucleotides: TGTGCCAGCAGCCCGGGACAGGGGTCTTCACCCCTCCACTTT.

The chain is built from TRBV11-2 and TRBJ1-2; D is unclear. V dropped 4 bases and J dropped 4 bases, with 10 bases sitting between them. The V gene's germline CDR1 is SGHAT and CDR2 FQNNGV. This CDR3 is built from 13 residues. CDR3 amino acids: CASSSSGPYGYTF. The CDR3 DNA sequence: TGTGCCAGCAGCTCCTCCGGGCCCTATGGCTACACCTTC.

The chain links TRBV10-2 to TRBJ2-7, with TRBD2 matching over 12 bases. V lost 5 bases, J lost 5 bases, and 13 bases stayed unmatched. The CDR3 contains 17 residues. From germline, CDR1 is WSHSY and CDR2 SAAADI. The CDR3 loop is CASSRTSGATAGDEQYF. The CDR3 region has the DNA TGCGCCAGCAGTAGGACTAGCGGGGCCACTGCCGGGGACGAGCAGTACTTC.

The chain links TRBV10-3 to TRBJ2-5; 9 bases are a match to TRBD1. This CDR3 has 14 residues. The germline V gene encodes CDR1 ENHRY and CDR2 SYGVKD. V shed 2 bases, J shed 3 bases, and the junction held 1 base outside the gene matches. CDR3 DNA: TGTGCCATCAGTGAGGGGACAGGGAAAGAGACCCAGTACTTC. Translating it yields CAISEGTGKETQYF.

This chain uses TRBV27 with TRBJ1-5, with TRBD1 matching over 8 bases. The V gene end was trimmed by 10 bases and the J gene end by 5 bases; junction bases not matched to a gene: 7. The germline V gene encodes CDR1 MNHEY and CDR2 SMNVEV (reference sequence). The CDR3 has 13 residues. The CDR3 nucleotides read TGTGCCACCAGACAGGGGTGGGATCAGCCCCAGCATTTT. Translation gives CATRQGWDQPQHF.

This chain links TRBV14 with TRBJ2-7; the D gene is possibly TRBD2 (5 bases). CDR3 length: 12 amino acids. Per germline, CDR1 SGHDN and CDR2 FVKESK. Trimming pared 5 bases from V and 4 bases from J, leaving 9 bases between. CDR3 sequence (DNA): TGTGCCAGCAGCGTCGACTATTACGAGCAGTACTTC. It specifies CASSVDYYEQYF.

The chain couples TRBV7-9 to TRBJ2-5; 7 bases fit TRBD1. The CDR3 consists of 14 residues. V lost 0 bases and J lost 2; bases outside the gene matches: 0. CDR1 is SEHNR, CDR2 FQNEAQ, per germline (reference sequence). CDR3 amino acids: CASSLAGQQETQYF. The CDR3 DNA reads TGTGCCAGCAGCTTAGCGGGACAGCAAGAGACCCAGTACTTC.

Note on this clone: This sample also contains other DNA sequences that code for the same CDR3. The chain is built from TRBV28 and TRBJ1-4; D is uncertain. The CDR3 consists of 11 residues. Germline CDR1 reads MDHEN; CDR2 reads SYDVKM. V shed 5 bases and J shed 5 bases, with 3 bases lying between them. CDR3 loop: CASSLNEKLFF. CDR3 nucleotides: TGTGCCAGCAGTCTAAATGAAAAACTGTTTTTT. The full variable domain, in which reference TRBV28 and TRBJ1-4 provide the parts outside the CDR3, is DVKVTQSSRYLVKRTGEKVFLECVQDMDHENMFWYRQDPGLGLRLIYFSYDVKMKEKGDIPEGYSVSREKKERFSLILESASTNQTSMYLCASSLNEKLFFGSGTQLSVL.

V gene TRBV27 combines with J gene TRBJ2-3, with D possibly called TRBD1 or TRBD2 (5 bases each). V was pared by 6 bases and J by 7 bases, with 17 bases between. The germline V gene encodes CDR1 MNHEY and CDR2 SMNVEV (reference sequence). The CDR3 spans 14 residues. The CDR3 nucleotides read TGTGCCAGCAGCTTCTGGGGGAGCGTCAATACGCAGTATTTT. Amino acid sequence: CASSFWGSVNTQYF.

CDR3 DNA sequence: TGTGCCAGCAGTGTGAGGGACAGAGATGGCTACACCTTC. It is translated as CASSVRDRDGYTF. The chain joins TRBV6-1 to TRBJ1-2; TRBD1 matches 7 bases. Looked up from germline, CDR1 is MNHNS and CDR2 is SASEGT. This CDR3 comprises 13 residues. Trimming took 4 bases from V and 6 from J; bases not matched to a gene: 5.

V gene TRBV4-1 combines with J gene TRBJ2-2, with D possibly TRBD2 on 6 matching bases. The germline V gene encodes CDR1 MGHRA and CDR2 YSYEKL. With 1 base removed from V and 8 bases from J, the gap between germline ends came to 26 bases. The CDR3 consists of 19 residues. The CDR3 DNA is TGCGCCAGCAGCCAAGGGCCTCTTGGTAGGCCGGCCGGGGGAGGGGAGCTGTTTTTT. Translating gives CASSQGPLGRPAGGGELFF.

The V gene is TRBV28, the J gene TRBJ1-4, with D tentatively TRBD1 (5 bases). The CDR3 extends over 18 amino acids. V lost 0 bases and J lost 0, with 14 bases in between. Germline-derived CDR1 and CDR2 are MDHEN and SYDVKM. The CDR3 sequence: CASSLWRRQGSTNEKLFF. The DNA of the CDR3 is TGTGCCAGCAGTTTATGGCGCCGGCAGGGCTCAACTAATGAAAAACTGTTTTTT.

The chain couples TRBV6-1 to TRBJ2-3; D is ambiguous. Germline values: CDR1 MNHNS, CDR2 SASEGT. This CDR3 is 14 amino acids long. V lost 3 bases, J lost 2 bases, and 9 bases lay in between. CDR3 sequence reads: CASSESTYTDTQYF. CDR3 DNA sequence: TGTGCCAGCAGTGAGAGCACGTACACAGATACGCAGTATTTT.